The following is a T cell receptor (beta chain) sequence with its context. The antigen remains undetermined. Mismatch with germline at one junction end may stem from a read error. Specified time point: cycle 4 day 1 (C4D1), after 5 to 7 weeks of nivolumab. The patients all showed relapse after autologous stem cell transplantation, while their brentuximab vedotin exposure varied. The data derive from a study of PD-1 blockade in classical Hodgkin lymphoma. Sequencing used immunoSEQ multiplex PCR; TCRdb keeps in-frame clones, though not all of them. The data show tens of thousands of clones, with around 80% seen just once and 9.8% held by the top ten. There are 12 residues in the CDR3. Per germline, CDR1 KGHSH and CDR2 LQKENI. The study's findings and limits: By C4D1 there was a significant rise in CD4+ TCR diversity but not in CD8+ TCR diversity. Newly diagnosed patients and complete responders had comparable diversity at baseline.

Sequenced material: peripheral blood mononuclear cells (PBMCs), taken before the fourth cycle of nivolumab. The sequence derives from a human donor with classical Hodgkin lymphoma. The chain links TRBV18 to TRBJ1-5, with D hard to call. The CDR3 protein is CASSASNQPQHF. The CDR3 DNA is TGTGCCAGCTCAGCGAGCAACCAGCCCCAGCATTTT.